The 20 T cell receptor beta chains below all came from one sample that was sequenced in a study of Tregs in tolerant kidney transplant recipients. Profiling relied on immunoSEQ multiplex PCR, and the TCRdb table lists in-frame clones only, not all of them. This table lists approximately 30,000 clones. Sample: CD8+ T cells from blood, taken before the transplant. These receptors originate from a human donor who received a combined kidney and bone marrow transplant.

On this clone: The read is 3 residues too short to cover the CDR3 end, so that end is filled in from the germline J gene. This chain uses TRBV4-1 with TRBJ2-4, with 11 bases that match TRBD2. The CDR3 covers 15 residues. Germline trimming cut 1 base from V and 4 bases from J; bases unmatched to any gene: 0. From germline, CDR1 is MGHRA and CDR2 YSYEKL. The CDR3 here is CASSQGTSGKNIQYF. Partial CDR3 DNA: TGCGCCAGCAGCCAAGGGACTAGCGGGAAAAACATT.

Worth noting for this clone: The read halts 3 residues ahead of the CDR3 end, with the missing end drawn from the germline J gene. The chain combines TRBV30 with TRBJ1-4, with no clear D. The germline V and J ends were trimmed by 2 bases and 4 bases, with 11 bases remaining between them. Germline CDR1 reads GTSNPN; CDR2 reads SVGIG (reference sequence). The CDR3 has 14 residues. The DNA read from the CDR3 is TGTGCCTGGAGTATGTCAGTTTATAATGAAAAA. The encoded protein is CAWSMSVYNEK. The CDR3 in full is CAWSMSVYNEKLFF. Combining the CDR3 with reference TRBV30 and TRBJ1-4 gives the whole variable domain SQTIHQWPATLVQPVGSPLSLECTVEGTSNPNLYWYRQAAGRGLQLLFYSVGIGQISSEVPQNLSASRPQDRQFILSSKKLLLSDSGFYLCAWSMSVYNEKLFFGSGTQLSVL.

As for this clone: The read comes to an end 3 residues before the CDR3 does, leaving the germline J gene to fill in the end. The V gene is TRBV30, the J gene TRBJ1-3; 10 nucleotides line up with TRBD1. Germline V gene sequence: CDR1 GTSNPN, CDR2 SVGIG (reference sequence). V lost 5 bases, J lost 2 bases, and 0 bases stayed unmatched. This CDR3 region has 13 residues. The DNA read from the CDR3 is TGTGCCTGGGGACAGGGGGCTGGAAACACC. Translated: CAWGQGAGNT. The whole CDR3 reads CAWGQGAGNTIYF.

In the case of this clone: Sequencing ends 3 residues short of the CDR3 end; the germline J gene provides the rest. This chain joins TRBV7-9 and TRBJ2-7; 9 nucleotides agree with TRBD1. J lost 4 bases, V lost 5 bases, and 6 bases had no gene match. CDR1 is SEHNR and CDR2 is FQNEAQ in the germline V gene (reference sequence). The CDR3 covers 14 residues. CDR3 amino acids: CASSAGQGFYEQYF. Incomplete CDR3 DNA: TGTGCCAGCAGCGCGGGACAGGGATTTTACGAG.

In terms of frequency, this clone is medium-sized. The read halts 3 residues ahead of the CDR3 end, with the missing end drawn from the germline J gene. The chain combines TRBV28 with TRBJ1-5, with 7 bases aligning to TRBD1. The J segment lost 6 bases and the V segment lost 6 bases, leaving 11 bases of the junction unmatched. Germline-derived CDR1 and CDR2 are MDHEN and SYDVKM. The CDR3 sequence is 15 residues long. CDR3 amino acids: CASSSRQGEIQPQHF. CDR3 DNA, as far as it was read: TGTGCCAGCAGCTCCCGACAGGGTGAGATTCAGCCC.

On this clone: The read is 3 residues too short to cover the CDR3 end, so that end is filled in from the germline J gene. The chain couples TRBV30 to TRBJ1-1; D remains unclear. The CDR3 has 11 amino acids. The V gene's germline CDR1 is GTSNPN and CDR2 SVGIG (reference sequence). V lost 0 bases, J lost 5 bases, and 4 bases lay in between. CDR3 DNA, as far as it was read: TGTGCCTGGAGTGTAGGTACTGAA. Translated: CAWSVGTE. The whole CDR3 is CAWSVGTEAFF.

Turning to this clone: The CDR3 extends 3 residues past the end of the read, so its final part is completed from the germline J gene. The J gene is TRBJ2-3, the V gene TRBV29-1, with TRBD1 identical over 7 bases. J lost 0 bases, V lost 4 bases, and 4 bases had no gene match. CDR1 and CDR2 (germline): SQVTM, ANQGSEA. This CDR3 contains 14 residues. The part of the CDR3 DNA that was read is TGCAGCGTTGGAGGGGGCATGAGCACAGATACG. This encodes CSVGGGMSTDT. The whole CDR3 sequence reads CSVGGGMSTDTQYF.

Comments on this clone: Read data end 3 residues before the CDR3 end; the end is taken from the germline J gene. The chain couples TRBV7-9 to TRBJ1-2, with 8 bases that match TRBD1. The trim removed 3 bases at V and 2 bases at J, leaving 5 bases unmatched. Germline-derived CDR1 and CDR2 are SEHNR and FQNEAQ (reference sequence). The CDR3 has 15 residues. The CDR3: CASSFADRVNYGYTF. CDR3 DNA (partial): TGTGCCAGCAGCTTCGCGGACAGGGTGAACTATGGC.

Concerning this clone itself: The read comes to an end 3 residues before the CDR3 does, leaving the germline J gene to fill in the end. This chain joins TRBV5-1 and TRBJ2-1; 10 bases map to TRBD2. Losses at the gene ends were 0 bases for V and 0 bases for J; bases not matched to a gene: 9. The germline CDR1 and CDR2 sequences are SGHRS and YFSETQ. The CDR3 loop spans 19 amino acids. The CDR3: CASSLVGTSDLSSYNEQFF. Partial CDR3 DNA: TGCGCCAGCAGCTTGGTCGGGACTAGCGACCTGAGCTCCTACAATGAG.

As for this clone: The CDR3 end is not reached by the read, which stops 3 residues before it; the germline J gene fills it in. The V call is TRBV13, the J call TRBJ2-4; 11 nucleotides match TRBD2. V gave up 5 bases and J gave up 8 bases; unmatched junction bases: 11. Germline V lookup: CDR1 PRHDT, CDR2 FYEKMQ (reference sequence). There are 16 residues in the CDR3. The DNA read from the CDR3 is TGTGCCAGCAGCCCCGGGGATAGCGGGAGGGCGGACATT. Encoded protein: CASSPGDSGRADI. The whole CDR3 sequence is CASSPGDSGRADIQYF. Based on the CDR3 plus reference TRBV13 and TRBJ2-4, the full variable domain is AAGVIQSPRHLIKEKRETATLKCYPIPRHDTVYWYQQGPGQDPQFLISFYEKMQSDKGSIPDRFSAQQFSDYHSELNMSSLELGDSALYFCASSPGDSGRADIQYFGAGTRLSVL.

On this clone itself: The CDR3 end falls 3 residues outside the read, so it is completed with the germline J gene. J is TRBJ1-5 and V is TRBV4-1; D perhaps matches TRBD1 (6 bases). Per the germline V gene, CDR1 is MGHRA and CDR2 is YSYEKL. Deletions cut 0 bases from V and 3 bases from J, with 18 bases between. The CDR3 runs to 18 residues. The covered CDR3 bases are TGCGCCAGCAGCCAAGATCCTAGACAGGCAGATTCCAATCAGCCC. Protein: CASSQDPRQADSNQP. The full-length CDR3 reads as CASSQDPRQADSNQPQHF.

Details on this clone: With the read ending 3 residues before the CDR3 end, the germline J gene is used to fill in that end. The chain uses TRBV19 and TRBJ2-2, with D possibly being TRBD1 (6 bases). This CDR3 region has 13 residues. CDR1 and CDR2 from the germline V gene are LNHDA and SQIVND (reference sequence). Trimming left V 6 bases short and J 5 bases short, with 10 bases between. The sequenced part of the CDR3 DNA is TGTGCCAGTAGGTACACAGGGACCGGGGAG. Its translation: CASRYTGTGE. The entire CDR3 sequence reads CASRYTGTGELFF.

As concerns this clone: The CDR3 is cut off 3 residues early in the read; its end comes from the germline J gene. This chain links TRBV7-2 with TRBJ2-5; unclear D gene. There are 13 residues in the CDR3. V lost 0 bases and J lost 4, with 6 bases in between. In germline, CDR1 is SGHTA, CDR2 FQGNSA. CDR3 amino acids: CASSLASIETQYF. The sequenced CDR3 bases are TGTGCCAGCAGCTTAGCTAGTATAGAGACC.

A note on this clone: The CDR3 extends 3 residues past the end of the read, so its final part is completed from the germline J gene. The rearrangement links TRBV19 to TRBJ2-7; maybe TRBD2 (6 bases). The CDR3 spans 12 residues. Between the trimmed V and J ends, which lost 10 bases and 1 base, there was a span of 11 bases. Germline-derived CDR1 and CDR2 are LNHDA and SQIVND (reference sequence). The CDR3 here is CATTGDSYEQYF. Partial CDR3 DNA: TGTGCCACCACGGGGGATTCCTACGAG. Full variable domain (missing parts from reference TRBV19 and TRBJ2-7): DGGITQSPKYLFRKEGQNVTLSCEQNLNHDAMYWYRQDPGQGLRLIYYSQIVNDFQKGDIAEGYSVSREKKESFPLTVTSAQKNPTAFYLCATTGDSYEQYFGPGTRLTVT.

Comments on this clone: The read gets to within 3 residues of the CDR3 end, and the germline J gene fills in the rest. The J gene is TRBJ2-2, the V gene TRBV20-1; 7 nucleotides agree with TRBD1. The germline CDR1 and CDR2 sequences are DFQATT and SNEGSKA (reference sequence). V was clipped by 6 bases and J by 0 bases; unmatched bases: 13. This CDR3 contains 17 residues. CDR3 sequence: CSAPAGDSITNTGELFF. The sequenced part of the CDR3 DNA is TGCAGTGCCCCAGCCGGGGACAGCATTACGAACACCGGGGAG.

A note on this clone: The read terminates 3 residues ahead of where the CDR3 ends, so the germline J gene completes it. This chain uses TRBV5-1 with TRBJ2-1; 10 bases align to TRBD1. From germline, CDR1 is SGHRS and CDR2 YFSETQ. V trimming: 4 bases; J trimming: 9 bases; junction bases outside the gene matches: 13. This CDR3 has 16 residues. The covered CDR3 bases are TGCGCCAGCAGCCCAGACAGGGGGCCTAATAGACTTGAG. Protein product: CASSPDRGPNRLE. The CDR3 as a whole reads CASSPDRGPNRLEQFF. The entire variable domain, with the rest obtained from reference TRBV5-1 and TRBJ2-1, is as follows: KAGVTQTPRYLIKTRGQQVTLSCSPISGHRSVSWYQQTPGQGLQFLFEYFSETQRNKGNFPGRFSGRQFSNSRSEMNVSTLELGDSALYLCASSPDRGPNRLEQFFGPGTRLTVL.

Notes on this clone: The read ends 3 residues shy of where the CDR3 ends; the end is completed using the germline J gene. The rearrangement uses TRBV2 and TRBJ2-7, with 9 positions matching TRBD1. V shed 1 base and J 3 bases; nucleotides not matched to a gene: 4. Per the germline V gene, CDR1 is SNHLY and CDR2 is FYNNEI. The CDR3 is made up of 15 amino acids. The CDR3 sequence: CASSEVRTGVYEQYF. The CDR3 bases that were read are TGTGCCAGCAGTGAAGTACGGACAGGGGTCTACGAG.

Concerning this clone itself: The read comes to an end 3 residues before the CDR3 does, leaving the germline J gene to fill in the end. The chain is built from TRBV19 and TRBJ1-1; D is uncertain. The CDR3 runs 14 residues. The germline V and J ends were trimmed by 3 bases and 2 bases, with 10 bases remaining between them. Germline V gives CDR1 LNHDA, CDR2 SQIVND (reference sequence). The CDR3 spells CASSMFSGNTEAFF. The sequenced part of the CDR3 DNA is TGTGCCAGTAGTATGTTTAGCGGTAACACTGAA.

Remarks on this clone: The sequenced fragment ends 3 residues before the CDR3 boundary, so the rest is inferred from the germline J gene. The chain carries TRBV6-2 or TRBV6-3 and TRBJ2-7, with TRBD2 matching over 7 bases. The CDR3 totals 14 residues. CDR1 MNHEY and CDR2 SVGEGT come from the germline V gene. Unmatched junction bases numbered 2, after V lost 0 bases and J lost 3 bases. The CDR3 protein is CASSYSPGGYEQYF. The covered CDR3 bases are TGTGCCAGCAGTTACTCCCCGGGGGGCTACGAG.

Of note for this clone: With the read ending 3 residues before the CDR3 end, the germline J gene is used to fill in that end. The chain has TRBV4-1 and TRBJ1-5; the D gene is possibly TRBD1 (5 bases). V dropped 0 bases and J dropped 2 bases, with 8 bases sitting between them. The V gene's germline CDR1 is MGHRA and CDR2 YSYEKL. The CDR3 covers 15 residues. The CDR3 here is CASSQDSRGNQPQHF. Partial CDR3 DNA: TGCGCCAGCAGCCAAGATAGCAGGGGCAATCAGCCC.